The T cell receptor beta chain described here comes from a study of cytomegalovirus exposure and HLA in healthy donors. Amplification used 60 Vbeta primers and 13 Jbeta primers. Some clones are missing from TCRdb's copy, which holds only in-frame ones; the method was immunoSEQ multiplex PCR. This table has some 150,000 clones, 70% to 80% appearing once. The germline gives CDR1 SGHRS, CDR2 YFSETQ. With V trimmed by 4 bases and J by 1 base, 4 bases remained unmatched. This CDR3 has 14 amino acids. Sequencing input: PBMCs. This TCR was sampled from a human donor in good health. The rearrangement links TRBV5-1 to TRBJ2-7; 8 nucleotides align to TRBD1. In nucleotides, the CDR3 is TGCGCCAGCAGCCCGGACAGGGTTTCCTACGAGCAGTACTTC. Protein product: CASSPDRVSYEQYF.